The 2 T cell receptor beta chains in this list originate from one sample, sequenced in a study of shared clonotypes between healthy human individuals. Measured with immunoSEQ multiplex PCR; TCRdb has only the in-frame clones, and not every one. Seen here are 300,000 to 400,000 clones, about nine tenths observed once, and the top ten hold 16%. The specimen was memory CD8+ T cells sorted from blood. As to subset: CD45RO+ cells pooled with CCR7-negative TemRA cells. The receptors come from a man between 18 and 35 years old in good health.

The rearrangement uses TRBV4-1 and TRBJ1-1; perhaps TRBD1 as D (5 bases). Germline V gene lookup returns CDR1 MGHRA and CDR2 YSYEKL. The CDR3 contains 15 residues. V was cut by 1 base and J by 6 bases, with 15 bases left in between. The CDR3 DNA sequence: TGCGCCAGCAGCCAAGCGGATTACAGGAGCTCTGAAGCTTTCTTT. It codes for CASSQADYRSSEAFF.

The V gene is TRBV19, the J gene TRBJ2-7; D uncertain. V lost 5 bases and J lost 6, with 8 bases in between. This CDR3 comprises 11 residues. The V gene's germline CDR1 is LNHDA and CDR2 SQIVND (reference sequence). The CDR3 reads CASSPGFEQYF. The CDR3 nucleotides are TGTGCCAGTAGTCCGGGCTTCGAGCAGTACTTC.